This TCR beta chain emerged from a study of blood T cell repertoires in COVID-19. Study-level background: There were acute and convalescent COVID-19 samples, and they came from the United States, Italy and Spain.

Sequencing was performed with immunoSEQ multiplex PCR; in TCRdb, only in-frame clones are kept and a portion is missing. This sample has about 210,000 clones, with approximately 81% found just once. CDR3 length: 13 amino acids. V shed 6 bases and J shed 10 bases, with 18 bases lying between them. The germline CDR1 and CDR2 sequences are LNHDA and SQIVND (reference sequence). Clinical histories supplied by participants themselves formed the basis of cohort assignment. Two negative PCRs, clearance, or symptom resolution characterized the recovered Cohort 3 donors. The clonotype comes from a man aged 35-49 years who had recovered from COVID-19. The gene calls are TRBV19 and TRBJ1-1; D may be TRBD1 (6 bases). Sequencing was done on a sample of PBMCs or T cells enriched from blood (not recorded which). The CDR3 sequence: CASSPGGAQGAFF. DNA for the CDR3: TGTGCCAGTAGCCCTGGGGGCGCACAGGGAGCTTTCTTT.